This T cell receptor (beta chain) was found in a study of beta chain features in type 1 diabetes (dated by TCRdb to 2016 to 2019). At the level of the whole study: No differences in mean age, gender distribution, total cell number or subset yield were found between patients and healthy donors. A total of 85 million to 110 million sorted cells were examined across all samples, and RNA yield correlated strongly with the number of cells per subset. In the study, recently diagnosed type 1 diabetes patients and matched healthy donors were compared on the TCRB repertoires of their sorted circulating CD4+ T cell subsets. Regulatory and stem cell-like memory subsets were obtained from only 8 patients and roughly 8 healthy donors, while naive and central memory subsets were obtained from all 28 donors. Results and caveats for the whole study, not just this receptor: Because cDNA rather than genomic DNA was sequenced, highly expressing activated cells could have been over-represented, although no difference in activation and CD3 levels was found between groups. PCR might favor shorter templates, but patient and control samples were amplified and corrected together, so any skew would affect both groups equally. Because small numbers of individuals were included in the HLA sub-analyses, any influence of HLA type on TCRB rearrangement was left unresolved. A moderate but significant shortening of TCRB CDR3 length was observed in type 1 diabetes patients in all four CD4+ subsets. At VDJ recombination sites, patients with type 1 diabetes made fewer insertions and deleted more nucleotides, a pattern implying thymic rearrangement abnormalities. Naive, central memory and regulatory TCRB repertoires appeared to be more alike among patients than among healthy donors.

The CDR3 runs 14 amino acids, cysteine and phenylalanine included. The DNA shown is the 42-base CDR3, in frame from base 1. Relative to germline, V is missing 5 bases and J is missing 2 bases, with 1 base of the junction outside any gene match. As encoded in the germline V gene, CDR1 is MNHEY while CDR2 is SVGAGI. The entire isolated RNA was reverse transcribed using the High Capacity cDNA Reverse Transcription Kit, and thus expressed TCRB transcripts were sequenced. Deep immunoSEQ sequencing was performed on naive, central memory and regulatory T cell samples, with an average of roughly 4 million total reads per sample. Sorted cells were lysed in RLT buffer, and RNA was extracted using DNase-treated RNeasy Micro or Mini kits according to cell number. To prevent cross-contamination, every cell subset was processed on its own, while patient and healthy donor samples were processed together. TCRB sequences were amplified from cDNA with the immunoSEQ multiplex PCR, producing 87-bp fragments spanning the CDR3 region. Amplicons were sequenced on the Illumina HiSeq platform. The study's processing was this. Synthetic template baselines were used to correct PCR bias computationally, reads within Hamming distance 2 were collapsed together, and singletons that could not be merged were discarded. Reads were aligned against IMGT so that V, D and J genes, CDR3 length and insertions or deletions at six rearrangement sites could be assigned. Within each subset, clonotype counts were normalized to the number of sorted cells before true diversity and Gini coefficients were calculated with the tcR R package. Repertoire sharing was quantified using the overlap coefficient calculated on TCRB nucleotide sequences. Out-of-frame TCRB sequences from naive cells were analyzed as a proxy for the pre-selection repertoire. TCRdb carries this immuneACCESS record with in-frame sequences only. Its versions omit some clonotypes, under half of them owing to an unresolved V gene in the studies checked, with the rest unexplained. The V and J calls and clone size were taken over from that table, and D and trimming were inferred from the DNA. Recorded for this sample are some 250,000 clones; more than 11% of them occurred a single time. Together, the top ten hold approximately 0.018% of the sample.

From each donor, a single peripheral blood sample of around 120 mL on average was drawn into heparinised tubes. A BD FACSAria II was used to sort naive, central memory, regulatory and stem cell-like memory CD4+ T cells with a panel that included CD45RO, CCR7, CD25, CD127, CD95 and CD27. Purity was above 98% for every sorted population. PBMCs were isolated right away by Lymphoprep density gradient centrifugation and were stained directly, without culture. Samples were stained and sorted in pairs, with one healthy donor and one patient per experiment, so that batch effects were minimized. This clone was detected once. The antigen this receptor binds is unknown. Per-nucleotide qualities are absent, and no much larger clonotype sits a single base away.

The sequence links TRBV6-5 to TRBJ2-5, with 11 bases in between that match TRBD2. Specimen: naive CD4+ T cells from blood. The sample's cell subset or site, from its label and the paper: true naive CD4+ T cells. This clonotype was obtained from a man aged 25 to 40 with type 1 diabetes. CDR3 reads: CASSTSGGQETQYF. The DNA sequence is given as TGTGCCAGCAGTACTAGCGGGGGACAAGAGACCCAGTACTTC.